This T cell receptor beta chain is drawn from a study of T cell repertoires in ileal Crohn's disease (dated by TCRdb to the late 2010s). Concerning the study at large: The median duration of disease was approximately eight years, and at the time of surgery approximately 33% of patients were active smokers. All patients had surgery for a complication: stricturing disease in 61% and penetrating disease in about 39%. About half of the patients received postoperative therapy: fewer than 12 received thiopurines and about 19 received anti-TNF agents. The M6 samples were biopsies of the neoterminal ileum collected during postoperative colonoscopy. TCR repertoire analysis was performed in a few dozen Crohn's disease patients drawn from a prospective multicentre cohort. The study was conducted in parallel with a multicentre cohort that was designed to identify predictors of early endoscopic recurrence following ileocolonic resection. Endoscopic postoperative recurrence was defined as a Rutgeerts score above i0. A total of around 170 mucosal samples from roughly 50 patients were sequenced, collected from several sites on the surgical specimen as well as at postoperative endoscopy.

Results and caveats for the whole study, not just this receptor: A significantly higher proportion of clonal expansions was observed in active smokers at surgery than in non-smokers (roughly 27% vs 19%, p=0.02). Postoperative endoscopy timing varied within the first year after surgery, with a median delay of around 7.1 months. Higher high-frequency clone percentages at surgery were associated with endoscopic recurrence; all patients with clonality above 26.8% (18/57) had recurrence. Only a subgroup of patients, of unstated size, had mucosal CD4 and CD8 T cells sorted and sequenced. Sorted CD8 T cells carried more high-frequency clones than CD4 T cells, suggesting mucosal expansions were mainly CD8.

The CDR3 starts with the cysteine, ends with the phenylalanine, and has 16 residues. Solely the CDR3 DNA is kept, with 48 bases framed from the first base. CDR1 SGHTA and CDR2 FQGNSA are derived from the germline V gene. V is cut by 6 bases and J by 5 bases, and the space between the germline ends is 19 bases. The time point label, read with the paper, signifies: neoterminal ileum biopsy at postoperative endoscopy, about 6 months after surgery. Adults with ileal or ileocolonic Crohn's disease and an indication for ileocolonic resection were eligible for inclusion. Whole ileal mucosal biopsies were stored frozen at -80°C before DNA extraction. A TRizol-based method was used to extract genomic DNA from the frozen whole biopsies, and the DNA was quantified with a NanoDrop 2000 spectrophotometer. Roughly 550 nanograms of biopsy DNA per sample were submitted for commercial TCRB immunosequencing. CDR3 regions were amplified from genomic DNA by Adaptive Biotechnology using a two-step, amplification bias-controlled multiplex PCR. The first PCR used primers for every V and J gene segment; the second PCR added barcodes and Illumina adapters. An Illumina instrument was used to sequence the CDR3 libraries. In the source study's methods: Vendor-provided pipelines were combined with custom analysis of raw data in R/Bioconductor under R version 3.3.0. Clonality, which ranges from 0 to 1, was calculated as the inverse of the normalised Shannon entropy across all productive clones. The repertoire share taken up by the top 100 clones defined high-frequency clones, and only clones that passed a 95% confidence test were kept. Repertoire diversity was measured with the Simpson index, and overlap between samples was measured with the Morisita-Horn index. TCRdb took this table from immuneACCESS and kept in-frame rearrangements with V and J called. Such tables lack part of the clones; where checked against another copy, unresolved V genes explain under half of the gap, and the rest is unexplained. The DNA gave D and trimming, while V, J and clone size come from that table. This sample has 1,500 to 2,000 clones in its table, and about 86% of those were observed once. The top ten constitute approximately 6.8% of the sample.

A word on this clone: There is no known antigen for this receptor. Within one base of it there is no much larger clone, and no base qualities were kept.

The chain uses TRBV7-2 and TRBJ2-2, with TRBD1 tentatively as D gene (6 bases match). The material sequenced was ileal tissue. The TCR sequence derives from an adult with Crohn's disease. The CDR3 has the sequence CASRSAGVVGTGELFF. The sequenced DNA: TGTGCCAGCAGATCTGCAGGGGTTGTAGGGACCGGGGAGCTGTTTTTT.